This TCR beta chain was profiled in a study of sequential checkpoint blockade in melanoma (dated by TCRdb to between 2018 and 2021). Regarding the complete study: In a 1:1 randomization, patients received either first-line nivolumab then ipilimumab (arm A) or ipilimumab then nivolumab (arm B). Maintenance nivolumab was given following each of the two trial sequences.

This sample's treatment or condition label indicates: randomized to nivolumab then ipilimumab (arm A) or the reverse (arm B). Prior DNA-damaging chemotherapy had not been received by any trial patient. A FACS Aria II flow cytometer was used to sort live CD3+CD8+ cells that were negative for CD19 and CD56 from thawed PBMCs. Samples came from patients with melanoma in CheckMate 064, a randomized, open-label phase II trial of sequential checkpoint blockade. Peripheral blood mononuclear cells were obtained through leukapheresis, purified using Ficoll-Paque, and frozen in human serum containing approximately 11% DMSO. Immediately after sorting, the purity of the sorted blood CD3+CD8+ cells was confirmed to be >98%, and DNA was then extracted. The immunoSEQ Assay was used to immunosequence TCRbeta CDR3 regions from genomic DNA. Before high-throughput sequencing, genomic DNA was amplified using bias-controlled multiplex PCR. Per the authors' processing: To quantify the absolute abundance of each unique TCRbeta CDR3 region, the sequences were collapsed and filtered. Clonality, defined as 1 minus Pielou's evenness, was calculated using only productive rearrangements. Clones with significantly greater frequencies in on-treatment versus baseline samples were identified using a previously published method. TCRdb's version of the immuneACCESS table is confined to in-frame rearrangements and falls short of the full clone set. An unresolved V gene accounts for under half of the shortfall where checked; the remainder is of unknown origin. The V and J calls and clone size were taken over from that table, and D and trimming were inferred from the DNA. For this sample the table gives about 9,900 clones, of which around 50% were detected only once. Roughly 40% of the sample goes to the ten largest clones.

Broad study findings and their caveats: Validation of the response-prediction model combining TCR metrics and mutation burden is needed in larger, independent patient cohorts.

Details on this clone: What antigen it recognizes has not been identified. Base qualities are missing; no much larger clone stands one base away.

The source of this sequence is a human donor with melanoma. Sequenced here: CD8+ T cells sorted from blood (inferred from file names), sampled from a patient given nivolumab and ipilimumab in sequence.

The CDR3 reads CASSLGGNYGYTF. The sequence in DNA is TGTGCCAGCAGCTTAGGCGGGAACTATGGCTACACCTTC. This receptor chain uses TRBV11-2 and TRBJ1-2, with no confident D gene call. CDR1 and CDR2 are drawn from the germline V gene: SGHAT, FQNNGV. Including the terminal cysteine and phenylalanine, the CDR3 comprises 13 residues. Just the 39-base CDR3 DNA is kept, in frame starting at base 1. The V and J ends are trimmed by 1 base and 2 bases, leaving 5 bases between them. Where the CDR3 stops, the reference TRBV11-2 and TRBJ1-2 genes take over; the full variable domain is EAGVAQSPRYKIIEKRQSVAFWCNPISGHATLYWYQQILGQGPKLLIQFQNNGVVDDSQLPKDRFSAERLKGVDSTLKIQPAKLEDSAVYLCASSLGGNYGYTFGSGTRLTVV.